Listed below are T cell receptor beta chains from one sample, sequenced in a study of response to subunit inactivated influenza vaccine. TCRdb fed the RT-PCR reads into MiXCR, producing one record per CDR3 protein. The sample has approximately 520,000 distinct CDR3 sequences, 16% seen once. Source: CD4+ T cells sorted from PBMCs, taken roughly 24 months after vaccination. Every receptor here comes from a man between 50 and 75 years old who received an inactivated influenza vaccine. Both conserved end residues are part of each CDR3. Some rows mark clone size as missing; the rest say once, few, many or name a class of expanded clone.

>TRBV5-1|.|TRBJ2-3
CASSPGGTLSTDTQYF
>TRBV7-8|.|TRBJ2-7
CASSQTDRGPYEQNF
>TRBV20-1|few|TRBJ2-1
CSARDLYAAGTYNEQFF
>TRBV28|few|TRBJ2-1
CASSLGKHSYNEQFF
>TRBV2|.|TRBJ2-7
CAARGAGDLEQYF
>TRBV5-1|.|TRBJ2-2
CASSLVPRGPSNTGELFF
>TRBV7-3|few|TRBJ2-2
CASSTNAIAGSNTGELFF
>TRBV20-1|many|TRBJ1-5
CSASPGGSNQPQHF
>TRBV7-2|few|TRBJ2-7
CASSLAAATGTQYF
>TRBV20-1|few|TRBJ2-3
CSARTANTDTQYF
>TRBV3-1|few|TRBJ2-1
CASSQQLTGNEQFF
>TRBV5-1|few|TRBJ2-3
CASSSGGEDTQYF
>TRBV5-1|few|TRBJ2-1
CASRLAGLQSSYNEQFF
>TRBV6-1|.|TRBJ1-4
CASKRQKGANEKLFF
>TRBV11-2|many|TRBJ2-2
CASSLGMGGNTGELFF
>TRBV6-2/TRBV6-3|once|TRBJ2-7
CASTQEGRPGAEQYF
>TRBV6-1|few|TRBJ1-1
CASRRSAGANTEAFF
>TRBV2|.|TRBJ2-4
CASSEENIQYF
>TRBV20-1|.|TRBJ2-2
CSARDAGTGLSGELFF
>TRBV10-3|few|TRBJ1-1
CATGQGVDRGRAFF
>TRBV14|.|TRBJ2-7
CASGRAGTYEQYF
>TRBV12-3/TRBV12-4|few|TRBJ1-6
CARMGQGRLPLHF
>TRBV12-3/TRBV12-4|few|TRBJ2-2
CASSLESGNTGELFF
>TRBV7-9|.|TRBJ2-3
CASIPGWGEGTDTQYF
>TRBV10-3|.|TRBJ2-2
CATVTGLGELFF
>TRBV4-1|few|TRBJ2-3
CASSLDSAGTQYF
>TRBV6-6|few|TRBJ2-5
CASRPLLLETQYF
>TRBV7-9|few|TRBJ1-6
CASRSLGFENSPLHF
>TRBV3-1|few|TRBJ2-4
CASSQGGMRGRGRDKAKNIQYF
>TRBV12-3/TRBV12-4|many|TRBJ2-3
CASGGNTDTQYF